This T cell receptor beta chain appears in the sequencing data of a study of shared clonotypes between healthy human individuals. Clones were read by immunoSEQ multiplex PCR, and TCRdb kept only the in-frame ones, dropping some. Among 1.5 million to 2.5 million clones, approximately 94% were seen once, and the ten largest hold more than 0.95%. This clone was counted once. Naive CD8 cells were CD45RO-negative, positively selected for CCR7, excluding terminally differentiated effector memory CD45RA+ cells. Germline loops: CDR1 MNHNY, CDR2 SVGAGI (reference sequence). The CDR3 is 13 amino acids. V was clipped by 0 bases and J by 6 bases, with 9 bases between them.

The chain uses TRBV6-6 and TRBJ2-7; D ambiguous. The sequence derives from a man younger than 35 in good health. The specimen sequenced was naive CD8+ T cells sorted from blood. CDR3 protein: CASSYSSSSEQYF. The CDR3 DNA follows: TGTGCCAGCAGTTACTCGAGTAGCAGCGAGCAGTACTTC.